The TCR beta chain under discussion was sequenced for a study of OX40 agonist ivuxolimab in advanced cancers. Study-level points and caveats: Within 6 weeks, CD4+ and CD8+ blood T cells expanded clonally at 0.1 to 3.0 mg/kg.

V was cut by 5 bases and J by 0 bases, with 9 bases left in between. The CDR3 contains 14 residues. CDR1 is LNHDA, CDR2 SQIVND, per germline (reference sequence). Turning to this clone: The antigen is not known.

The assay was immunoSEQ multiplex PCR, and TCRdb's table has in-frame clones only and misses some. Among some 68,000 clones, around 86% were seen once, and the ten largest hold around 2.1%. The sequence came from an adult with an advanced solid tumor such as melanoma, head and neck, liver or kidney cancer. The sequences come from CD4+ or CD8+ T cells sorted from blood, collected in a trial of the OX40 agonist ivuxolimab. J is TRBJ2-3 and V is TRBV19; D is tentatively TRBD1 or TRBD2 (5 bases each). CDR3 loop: CASSEGISTDTQYF. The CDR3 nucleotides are TGTGCCAGTAGTGAGGGGATTAGCACAGATACGCAGTATTTT. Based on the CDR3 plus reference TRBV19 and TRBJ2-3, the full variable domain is DGGITQSPKYLFRKEGQNVTLSCEQNLNHDAMYWYRQDPGQGLRLIYYSQIVNDFQKGDIAEGYSVSREKKESFPLTVTSAQKNPTAFYLCASSEGISTDTQYFGPGTRLTVL.